The rows below give T cell receptor beta chains drawn from one sample of a study of blood T cell repertoires in COVID-19. Sequencing was performed with immunoSEQ multiplex PCR; in TCRdb, only in-frame clones are kept and a portion is missing. The sample lists tens of thousands of clones, approximately 86% occurring once. Source material: peripheral blood. These receptors were collected from a man aged 65 to 79 with acute or convalescent COVID-19. Both conserved end residues are part of each CDR3. D genes are given only for firm matches. Clone size is stated in some rows and not others, as once, few, many or a class when expanded.

d_call clone_size j_call v_call cdr3_nt cdr3_aa
TRBD2 - TRBJ2-1 TRBV5-1 TGCGCCAGCAGCCTCGGGGACGGTGGTAGCGGGCTCTACAATGAGCAGTTCTTC CASSLGDGGSGLYNEQFF
- few TRBJ2-2 TRBV3-1/TRBV3-2 TGTGCCAGCAGCCGTCTTGACACCGGGGAGCTGTTTTTT CASSRLDTGELFF
- few TRBJ1-6 TRBV7-8 TGTGCCAGCAGCATACGGCAGACTTATAATTCACCCCTCCACTTT CASSIRQTYNSPLHF
- - TRBJ1-2 TRBV18 TGTGCCAGCTCACCGGCTGATGATTATGGCTACACCTTC CASSPADDYGYTF
- - TRBJ1-1 TRBV2 TGTGCCAGCGAAAAGTCGGGGGAGACTGAAGCTTTCTTT CASEKSGETEAFF
- - TRBJ2-3 TRBV28 TGTGCCAGTTCCCGGGACCCAGGGGTCACAGATACGCAGTATTTT CASSRDPGVTDTQYF
- - TRBJ2-7 TRBV5-1 TGCGCCAGCAGCTATCTCCAATCGGGGGCCTACGAGCAGTACTTC CASSYLQSGAYEQYF
TRBD2 once TRBJ2-1 TRBV18 TGCGCCAGCTCACCATCGTTTCTAGCGGGGGGCGAGAAAGAGCAGTTCTTC CASSPSFLAGGEKEQFF
- - TRBJ1-4 TRBV9 TGTGCCAGCAGCGTAGGCCCAGGGCGCCAACTGTTTTTT CASSVGPGRQLFF
TRBD2 - TRBJ2-1 TRBV2 TGTGCCAGCAGTGAGACTAGCGGGGTTGATGAGCAGTTCTTC CASSETSGVDEQFF
- few TRBJ2-1 TRBV20-1 TGCAGTGCTAGGGGCCAGGATGAGCAGTTCTTC CSARGQDEQFF
TRBD1 - TRBJ2-3 TRBV18 TGTGCCAGCTCACCAATACTGACAGGGGGTGGCCCAGATACGCAGTATTTT CASSPILTGGGPDTQYF
TRBD2 - TRBJ2-1 TRBV18 TGTGCCAGCTCACCCCGGGCTAGCGGGGGCAATGAGCAGTTCTTC CASSPRASGGNEQFF
TRBD2 few TRBJ2-1 TRBV13 TGTGCCAGCAGCTCCGAAGCCCGGACTAGCGAGGCGGAGGGTGAGCAGTTCTTC CASSSEARTSEAEGEQFF
- - TRBJ1-4 TRBV4-1 TGCGCCAGCAGCCAAGTATTGGCAGGGGCTGAAAAACTGTTTTTT CASSQVLAGAEKLFF
- - TRBJ1-1 TRBV15 TGTGCCACCAGCACGGCAAGAGGTAGGTCTGAAGCTTTCTTT CATSTARGRSEAFF
TRBD2 - TRBJ2-3 TRBV13 TGTGCCAGCAGCTCAGGACTAGCGGGGTCGTCGCGCACAGATACGCAGTATTTT CASSSGLAGSSRTDTQYF
- - TRBJ1-2 TRBV14 TGTGCCAGCAGCCAAGCGGCCCTTTCGGGGGGCTACACCTTC CASSQAALSGGYTF
- - TRBJ2-7 TRBV11-2 TGTGCCAGCAGCTCCCTGGCGGGCTACGAGCAGTACTTC CASSSLAGYEQYF
TRBD1 - TRBJ2-3 TRBV5-1 TGCGCCAGTCGACAGGGGGACACAGATACGCAGTATTTT CASRQGDTDTQYF
TRBD2 - TRBJ2-3 TRBV25-1 TGTGCCAGCAGTCCCGGACTAGCGGCAGATACGCAGTATTTT CASSPGLAADTQYF
- - TRBJ2-1 TRBV2 TGTGCCAGCAGGGTACGGGAATACAATGAGCAGTTCTTC CASRVREYNEQFF
- - TRBJ2-7 TRBV5-1 TGCGCCAGCAGCTATTACATCGGACATCGGACCTACGAGCAGTACTTC CASSYYIGHRTYEQYF
TRBD2 - TRBJ2-3 TRBV18 TGTGCCAGCTCACGTGGACTAGCGGGGACCACAGATACGCAGTATTTT CASSRGLAGTTDTQYF
- - TRBJ2-4 TRBV7-9 TGTGCCAGCAGCTTAGATCCAGGGGCCAAAAACATTCAGTACTTC CASSLDPGAKNIQYF
- - TRBJ1-5 TRBV7-2 TGTGCCAGCAGCCCTCAATCTGGGGGCGTCAATCAGCCCCAGCATTTT CASSPQSGGVNQPQHF
- - TRBJ1-2 TRBV6-6 TGTGCCAGCAGTTACGGCGACAGGAACTATGGCTACACCTTC CASSYGDRNYGYTF
- - TRBJ2-5 TRBV7-2 TGTGCCAGCAGCTCGCGACAGGGAGGGACCCAGTACTTC CASSSRQGGTQYF
TRBD2 - TRBJ2-5 TRBV6-6 TGTGCCAGCAGTTACTCTGTGGCGGGGGGGAGAGAGACCCAGTACTTC CASSYSVAGGRETQYF
TRBD2 - TRBJ2-1 TRBV6-1 TGTGCCAGCAGTGAAGCCCTAGCGGAGTACAATGAGCAGTTCTTC CASSEALAEYNEQFF
TRBD1 - TRBJ2-2 TRBV18 TGTGCCAGCTCAAAACGGGACAGCTCCACCGGGGAGCTGTTTTTT CASSKRDSSTGELFF
- - TRBJ1-5 TRBV28 TGTGCCAGCAGTTTCCTTCAGGGTGGCAATCAGCCCCAGCATTTT CASSFLQGGNQPQHF
- - TRBJ1-6 TRBV10-3 TGTGCCATCAGTGAGTCCGAGGGTTCCTATAATTCACCCCTCCACTTT CAISESEGSYNSPLHF
TRBD2 few TRBJ2-1 TRBV10-2 TGCGCCAGCATCCTAGCGGGGGGATCTGAGCAGTTCTTC CASILAGGSEQFF
- - TRBJ2-6 TRBV5-1 TGCGCCAGCAGTTGGACGGGAAACTCTGGGGCCAACGTCCTGACTTTC CASSWTGNSGANVLTF
TRBD1 - TRBJ2-2 TRBV3-1/TRBV3-2 TGTGCCAGCAGCCCCACAGGGGTCACCGGGGAGCTGTTTTTT CASSPTGVTGELFF
TRBD1 - TRBJ2-5 TRBV18 TGTGCCAGCTCACCTCCAGTTGGGACAGGGGGCCGAGAGACCCAGTACTTC CASSPPVGTGGRETQYF
TRBD1 - TRBJ1-2 TRBV5-8 TGTGCCAGCAGCTTGGGGACAGGGGATCCCTATGGCTACACCTTC CASSLGTGDPYGYTF
- - TRBJ2-3 TRBV12-3/TRBV12-4 TGTGCCAGCAGTTTTTGGGGGGCAGATACGCAGTATTTT CASSFWGADTQYF
- - TRBJ2-7 TRBV12-5 TGTGCTAGTGGTTTGGTAATAAGCGGGCCCCCGTACTTC CASGLVISGPPYF
- - TRBJ1-4 TRBV2 TGTGCCAGCAGGGAGCGACAGTATTTGAATGAAAAACTGTTTTTT CASRERQYLNEKLFF
TRBD2 - TRBJ2-1 TRBV23-1 TGCGCCAGCAGCCAAGGGGAGGGGAGCTCCTACAATGAGCAGTTCTTC CASSQGEGSSYNEQFF
TRBD2 - TRBJ2-1 TRBV2 TGTGCCAGCAGTGAGGCTAGCGGGAGGGATGAGCAGTTCTTC CASSEASGRDEQFF
- - TRBJ2-1 TRBV12-5 TGTGCTAGTGGTTTGGTAGGGGCAGGGGAGTTCTTC CASGLVGAGEFF
- few TRBJ1-1 TRBV2 TGTGCCAGCAATGCACAGGGTTCGGATGTAGCTTTCTTT CASNAQGSDVAFF
TRBD2 once TRBJ2-2 TRBV2 TGTGCCAGCAGTGGTGGGACTAGCGGGGGCTTAGGTACCGGGGAGCTGTTTTTT CASSGGTSGGLGTGELFF
- - TRBJ1-1 TRBV11-3 TGTGCCAGCAGCTTAGGTTTCGGGTCTGAAGCTTTCTTT CASSLGFGSEAFF
TRBD1 - TRBJ1-2 TRBV6-5 TGTGCCAGCACCCGGACAGGGTTAAACTATGGCTACACCTTC CASTRTGLNYGYTF
TRBD2 - TRBJ2-3 TRBV2 TGTGCCAGCAGCGGCGGGACTGGCGGGGGTACGCAGTATTTT CASSGGTGGGTQYF
- - TRBJ1-2 TRBV25-1 TGTGCCAGCAGTGAATACGGGGCAGCGGGCTATGGCTACACCTTC CASSEYGAAGYGYTF
TRBD2 once TRBJ2-3 TRBV5-4 TGTGCCAGCAGCTTGTACCTAGCGGGGGGGCGTGGAGATACGCAGTATTTT CASSLYLAGGRGDTQYF
- - TRBJ1-5 TRBV16 TGTGCCAGCAGCCAACAAGGGGATCAGCCCCAGCATTTT CASSQQGDQPQHF
TRBD2 - TRBJ2-1 TRBV5-1 TGCGCCAGCCGTCGTGACCGGGGACTAGCGGGGGACAATGAGCAGTTCTTC CASRRDRGLAGDNEQFF
TRBD2 once TRBJ2-1 TRBV27 TGTGCCAGCAGGCCTTTGGCGGGGGGCAACAATGAGCAGTTCTTC CASRPLAGGNNEQFF
- - TRBJ2-3 TRBV11-3 TGTGCCAGCAGCTTAGCAGGTGCGCATACGCAGTATTTT CASSLAGAHTQYF
TRBD2 - TRBJ2-7 TRBV5-6 TGTGCCAGCACCCCCCAGGGAGGGGTTTACGAGCAGTACTTC CASTPQGGVYEQYF
- - TRBJ2-5 TRBV4-1 TGCGCCAGCAGCCAGGCAGGACTGTACCAAGAGACCCAGTACTTC CASSQAGLYQETQYF
- once TRBJ1-3 TRBV5-1 TGCGCCAGCAGCTTGGCCAGACAGAGCAGCTCTGGAAACACCATATATTTT CASSLARQSSSGNTIYF
- - TRBJ2-3 TRBV11-2 TGTGCCAGCAGCCCCGTTATTGGCTCTCAGGAGTATTTT CASSPVIGSQEYF
- - TRBJ1-2 TRBV9 TGTGCCAGCAGCAGAGACAGCTATGGCTACACCTTC CASSRDSYGYTF